This TCR beta chain is drawn from a study of blood T cell repertoires in COVID-19. At the level of the study: Spain, Italy and the United States supplied samples that represented acute and convalescent COVID-19. In each case, the material was cDNA or gDNA derived from T cells, B-cell-depleted T cells, or PBMCs.

The CDR3 covers 15 residues. The V and J ends lost 6 bases and 4 bases respectively, with 17 bases between them. Germline values: CDR1 SGHDT, CDR2 YYEEEE. Original handling: By means of reference gene primer amplification, nucleated cell counts were estimated. Generated by immunoSEQ multiplex PCR, the TCRdb table keeps only in-frame clones and is missing some. V and J calls and clone size are those listed in that table; D and trimming were worked out from the DNA. The sample contains under 80,000 clones, 86% of which appear only once. This clonotype originated in a man aged 50-60 years with active COVID-19. The chain is built from TRBV5-6 and TRBJ2-1; D is perhaps TRBD1 (6 bases). Sequences were obtained from peripheral blood. The CDR3 protein is CASNRQAAPYNEQFF. In DNA form, the CDR3 reads TGTGCCAGCAACAGACAGGCGGCCCCTTACAATGAGCAGTTCTTC.